This T cell receptor (beta chain) stems from a study of memory CD4+ T cells and cytomegalovirus serostatus. Note on this clone: Its antigen is undetermined.

Single viable CD3+CD4+CD8-CD45RO+ cells were sorted as the memory CD4+ T cells. Serum IgG to CMV pp150, pp28, p38 and p52 defined serostatus. Whole-study findings and limits: CD4+ memory repertoires contained about two fifths of the 164 reported CMV TCRbeta sequences.

This CDR3 has 14 residues. The germline gives CDR1 SGDLS, CDR2 YYNGEE. Trimming removed 4 bases from V and 5 bases from J, with 15 bases in between. Original processing notes: Out-of-frame sequences were removed, leaving 2,204,828 distinct TCRbeta sequences. Only in-frame clones appear in the TCRdb table, and some are missing; sequencing was by immunoSEQ multiplex PCR. Clone size and the V and J calls come from that table; the DNA yielded D and trimming. The top ten clones hold 0.4% of a sample with tens of thousands of clones, 82% of them seen once. The sample comprised memory CD4+ T cells from blood. The sequence came from an adult in good health and CMV-seronegative. The gene calls are TRBV9 and TRBJ1-1, with D possibly being TRBD1 (5 bases). The CDR3 region is CASSSGTMGTEAFF. The CDR3 DNA sequence: TGTGCCAGCAGCTCCGGGACCATGGGGACTGAAGCTTTCTTT.